The rows below give T cell receptor beta chains drawn from one sample of a study of regulatory T cells in long-lasting Graves disease. TCRdb re-called the multiplex PCR reads with MiXCR, one entry per CDR3 protein. The repertoire consists of approximately 400,000 distinct CDR3 sequences, with 10% to 15% occurring once and the leading ten covering 15% to 20%. Separately, the same data were catalogued under a study of T cells in Graves' hyperthyroidism and ophthalmopathy.

The input for sequencing was peripheral blood mononuclear cells (PBMCs), taken at new diagnosis, from a patient treated with antithyroid drugs. Receptors originate from a woman aged 18-29 years with Graves disease. The CDR3 runs from the conserved cysteine through the conserved F or W. D genes are given only for firm matches. The size entry is marked missing in some rows and otherwise reads once, few, many or a size class.

TRBJ1-5	-	TRBV7-2	-	TGTGCCAGCAGCTTATTCAGGGTGGCGGGTCAGCCCCAGCATTTT	CASSLFRVAGQPQHF
TRBJ2-2	many	TRBV28	-	TGTGCCAGCAGTTTATCCCCCGTTGCCGGGGAGCTGTTTTTT	CASSLSPVAGELFF
TRBJ1-4	-	TRBV20-1	-	TGCAGTTATCGGGGATCTAATGAAAAACTGTTTTTT	CSYRGSNEKLFF
TRBJ1-4	many	TRBV7-2	-	TGTGCCAGCAGCTTAACGACAGGTGGAGGGGAAAAACTGTTTTTT	CASSLTTGGGEKLFF
TRBJ1-6	-	TRBV5-6	TRBD1	TGTGCCAGCAGCCCCCCGGGACAGGGGCTTTACACCCTCCACTTT	CASSPPGQGLYTLHF
TRBJ1-5	-	TRBV7-8	-	TGTGCCAGCAGCTTTCGGACAGAAAGCAATCAGCCCCGGCATTTT	CASSFRTESNQPRHF
TRBJ2-2	few	TRBV7-2	-	TGTGCCAGCAGCTTTAGAGGGGGAGCACCGAACACCGGGGAGCTGTTTTTT	CASSFRGGAPNTGELFF
TRBJ2-1	many	TRBV28	TRBD1	TGTGCCAGCGACACCGGGACAGGGGGCGGAGGGTCCTACAATGAGCAGTTCTTC	CASDTGTGGGGSYNEQFF
TRBJ1-1	-	TRBV4-2	TRBD1	TGTGCCAGCAGCATTCGACAGGGGGATAGTGAAGCTCTCTTT	CASSIRQGDSEALF
TRBJ2-3	many	TRBV5-1	-	TGCGCCAGCAGCCCCCCTTTGCATGGGGCAGATACGCAGTATTTT	CASSPPLHGADTQYF
TRBJ1-4	many	TRBV2	-	TGTGCCACCACAGGGTCTAATGAAAAACTGTTTTTT	CATTGSNEKLFF
TRBJ1-1	many	TRBV7-6	-	TGTGCCAGCAGCTTAGAATGGACAGCTGAAGCTTTCTTT	CASSLEWTAEAFF
TRBJ2-2	once	TRBV7-2	-	TGTGCCAGCAGCCCATTCAGGGTGAACACCGGGGAGCTGTTTTTT	CASSPFRVNTGELFF
TRBJ2-5	-	TRBV7-2	TRBD2	TGTGCCAGCAGCTCTAGCGGGAGGGTGGAGACCCAGTACTTC	CASSSSGRVETQYF
TRBJ2-1	once	TRBV18	-	TGTGCCAGCTCCAACAGAGGGGCCTCGATCAGCAATGAGCAGTTCTTC	CASSNRGASISNEQFF
TRBJ2-2	few	TRBV4-1	TRBD2	TGCGCCAGCAGCCAAGATACGGTCCTAGCGGGGGGCACCGGGGAGCTGTTTTTT	CASSQDTVLAGGTGELFF
TRBJ2-7	-	TRBV4-1	-	TGCGCCAGCAGCCAAGACTTGGGATCCTACGAGCAGTACTTC	CASSQDLGSYEQYF
TRBJ1-1	many	TRBV7-2	-	TGTGCCAGCAGCTTAGCCCGGGCTCCTGAAGCTTTCTTT	CASSLARAPEAFF
TRBJ2-1	many	TRBV27	-	TGTGCCAGCAGCAGTCTATACCGGGACTCCCGCTACAATGAGCAGTTCTTC	CASSSLYRDSRYNEQFF
TRBJ2-3	many	TRBV7-2	-	TGTGCCAGCAGCCATCCCCTCCGGAGAGATACGCAGTATTTT	CASSHPLRRDTQYF
TRBJ1-4	-	TRBV14	-	TGTGCCAGCAGCCCCACTCCAGGAATAGGCACTAATGAAAAACTGTTTTTT	CASSPTPGIGTNEKLFF
TRBJ1-1	many	TRBV7-2	-	TGTGCCAGCAGCTACCGTGGGGGGACCACTGAAGCTTTCTTT	CASSYRGGTTEAFF
TRBJ2-3	many	TRBV7-2	TRBD2	TGTGCCAGCAGAGTTAATAGCGGGTCAGATACGCAGTATTTT	CASRVNSGSDTQYF
TRBJ2-1	many	TRBV6-2/TRBV6-3	-	TGTGCCAGCATCGGTAGGAAACTCGATGAGCAGTTCTTC	CASIGRKLDEQFF
TRBJ2-2	few	TRBV9	-	TGTGCCAGCAGCGTGGCGGGGACCAACACCGGGGAGCTGTTTTTT	CASSVAGTNTGELFF
TRBJ1-4	few	TRBV10-3	-	TGTGCCACAACCGGGACTGAAGATGAAAAACTGTTTTTT	CATTGTEDEKLFF
TRBJ1-2	many	TRBV7-2	TRBD1	TGTGCCAGCAGCTTAGTGGGACAGGGGAGAAACTATGGCTACACCTTC	CASSLVGQGRNYGYTF
TRBJ2-1	many	TRBV5-1	TRBD2	TGCGCCAGCAAAGGCGGGAGCACCGGGGGTATCGAGGAGTTCTTC	CASKGGSTGGIEEFF
TRBJ2-7	-	TRBV7-6	-	TGTGCCAGCAGCCCCGGCGGGCTCCAATCCGAGCAGTACTTC	CASSPGGLQSEQYF
TRBJ2-3	few	TRBV4-1	TRBD2	TGCGCCAGCAGCCTGACTAGCGGGGGCGAGAGAGATACGCAGTATTTT	CASSLTSGGERDTQYF
TRBJ1-2	many	TRBV20-1	-	TGCAGTGCTAGCTTTTGGGGGCCGAACTATGGCTACACCTTC	CSASFWGPNYGYTF
TRBJ2-3	many	TRBV7-8	-	TGTGCCAGCAGCTTTCGGGCCACCTTCACAGATACGCAGTATTTT	CASSFRATFTDTQYF
TRBJ2-7	many	TRBV5-1	-	TGCGCCAGCGGACTACAGGGGCACCCATACGAGCAGTACTTC	CASGLQGHPYEQYF
TRBJ1-1	many	TRBV20-1	-	TGCAGTGCTAGAGATCTGCCGATCAACACTGAAGCTTTCTTT	CSARDLPINTEAFF
TRBJ2-7	many	TRBV28	-	TGTGCCAGCAGTAGCACCGGGACTGGACGAGTCGAGCAGTACTTC	CASSSTGTGRVEQYF
TRBJ2-1	many	TRBV12-3/TRBV12-4	-	TGTGCCAGCAGTTCCCGGGGGAGTGGATCGGCGGACAATGAGCAGTTCTTC	CASSSRGSGSADNEQFF